A single sample gave rise to the 23 T cell receptor beta chains below, sequenced in a study of cytomegalovirus exposure and HLA in healthy donors. In the PCR, 60 Vbeta and 13 Jbeta primers were used. Sequencing was performed with immunoSEQ multiplex PCR; in TCRdb, only in-frame clones are kept and a portion is missing. The sample shows 200,000 to 250,000 clones, over 80% of them seen only once. Sequencing was carried out using PBMCs. The receptors here all came from a boy between 2 and 15 years old in good health and CMV-seronegative.

This clone came up once. The rearrangement joins TRBV30 to TRBJ1-2; 8 positions agree with TRBD1. Germline-derived CDR1 and CDR2 are GTSNPN and SVGIG (reference sequence). The CDR3 spans 13 residues. V lost 0 bases and J lost 8; bases outside the gene matches: 5. The CDR3 loop is CAWSVPRGLGYTF. The CDR3 DNA is TGTGCCTGGAGTGTCCCCAGGGGGCTCGGCTACACCTTC. The full variable domain, rest sourced from reference TRBV30 and TRBJ1-2, is SQTIHQWPATLVQPVGSPLSLECTVEGTSNPNLYWYRQAAGRGLQLLFYSVGIGQISSEVPQNLSASRPQDRQFILSSKKLLLSDSGFYLCAWSVPRGLGYTFGSGTRLTVV.

The CDR3 region has the DNA TGTGCCAGCAGCGTAAGACAGGTCGGAAACACTGAAGCTTTCTTT. It codes for CASSVRQVGNTEAFF. The chain has TRBV7-2 and TRBJ1-1; D may be TRBD1 (6 bases). CDR1 and CDR2 (germline): SGHTA, FQGNSA. The CDR3 contains 15 residues. Trimming left V 5 bases short and J 2 bases short, with 15 bases between.

This sequence joins TRBV27 and TRBJ2-1, with TRBD2 matching over 7 bases. The length of the CDR3 is 14 residues. The germline CDR1 and CDR2 sequences are MNHEY and SMNVEV (reference sequence). The V segment lost 2 bases and the J segment 4 bases; nucleotides outside the gene matches: 2. The CDR3 nucleotides are TGTGCCAGCAGTTTAGCGGGGGAGTACAATGAGCAGTTCTTC. It codes for CASSLAGEYNEQFF.

CDR3 loop: CASSYPNSRVSYEQYF. As DNA, the CDR3 is TGTGCCAGCAGTTACCCAAATTCACGAGTCTCCTACGAGCAGTACTTC. This chain connects TRBV6-5 to TRBJ2-7; no clear D gene. Trimming pared 2 bases from V and 0 bases from J, leaving 14 bases between. Per germline, CDR1 MNHEY and CDR2 SVGAGI. The length of the CDR3 is 16 residues.

As to this clone: The sample has other DNA sequences that encode this CDR3 too. V gene TRBV6-5 combines with J gene TRBJ1-1, with D unresolved. Germline V CDR1 and CDR2: MNHEY, SVGAGI. V was pared by 0 bases and J by 2 bases, with 4 bases between. The CDR3 spans 13 residues. The CDR3 is CASSYSRNTEAFF. The CDR3 DNA reads TGTGCCAGCAGTTACTCCAGAAACACTGAAGCTTTCTTT.

The V and J genes are TRBV15 and TRBJ2-2; D gene uncertain. Germline assignment: CDR1 LNHNV and CDR2 YYDKDF (reference sequence). CDR3 length: 15 residues. V lost 0 bases and J lost 3, with 8 bases in between. CDR3 nucleotide sequence: TGTGCCACCAGCAGAGATCACAGAGACACCGGGGAGCTGTTTTTT. Protein: CATSRDHRDTGELFF.

This clone was detected only once. The gene calls are TRBV6-1 and TRBJ2-3; possible D gene TRBD2, 6 bases. CDR1 and CDR2 (germline): MNHNS, SASEGT. Trimming took 10 bases from V and 5 from J, leaving 19 bases between them. The CDR3 covers 14 residues. CDR3: CATSANRRGDTQYF. The CDR3 bases are TGTGCCACCTCGGCCAACAGGAGGGGAGATACGCAGTATTTT.

The CDR3, as DNA: TGTGCCAGCAGTTTAGACAGGGACCTCTACACCTTC. Amino acid sequence: CASSLDRDLYTF. The chain links TRBV28 to TRBJ1-2; 7 nucleotides line up with TRBD1. Germline trimming cut 2 bases from V and 10 bases from J; bases unmatched to any gene: 4. This CDR3 is 12 amino acids long. Germline assignment: CDR1 MDHEN and CDR2 SYDVKM.

The CDR3 here is CARSSGHFRSYEQYF. The CDR3 nucleotides read TGTGCCAGAAGCTCGGGACACTTCCGCTCCTACGAGCAGTACTTC. J is TRBJ2-5 and V is TRBV7-5; the table calls TRBD1, which could not be checked here. The J call is in doubt because the DNA end fits TRBJ2-7 better. TRBV7-5 is recorded as a pseudogene. The CDR3 loop spans 15 amino acids.

The chain combines TRBV6-5 with TRBJ1-2; 9 bases are a match to TRBD1. There are 12 residues in the CDR3. Germline V gene lookup returns CDR1 MNHEY and CDR2 SVGAGI. J gave up 8 bases and V 6 bases, and 4 bases lay outside the gene matches. CDR3 bases: TGTGCCAGCAGCCCGGACAGGGGAGGCTACACCTTC. Amino acid sequence: CASSPDRGGYTF.

This rearrangement joins TRBV7-2 to TRBJ2-3; 10 bases are shared with TRBD2. The V and J ends lost 2 bases and 2 bases, in that order; junction bases with no gene match: 10. Germline V lookup: CDR1 SGHTA, CDR2 FQGNSA. This CDR3 comprises 18 residues. In nucleotides, the CDR3 is TGTGCCAGCAGCTTATTTCCGGGACTAGCGACCTACACAGATACGCAGTATTTT. This codes for CASSLFPGLATYTDTQYF.

The gene calls are TRBV21-1 and TRBJ2-7; the D call of TRBD1 is as the table states it, not checked on the DNA. TRBV21-1 is a pseudogene locus. There are 16 residues in the CDR3. The CDR3: CASSKSDRESGYEQYF. The CDR3 DNA reads as TGTGCCAGCAGCAAAAGCGACAGGGAGAGTGGCTACGAGCAGTACTTC.

This CDR3 is CAISDGGGADTQYF. The CDR3 coding sequence is TGTGCCATCAGTGACGGCGGGGGGGCAGATACGCAGTATTTT. The chain couples TRBV10-3 to TRBJ2-3; 9 bases match TRBD2. The CDR3 is made up of 14 amino acids. Germline V CDR1 and CDR2: ENHRY, SYGVKD. V trimming: 3 bases; J trimming: 4 bases; junction bases outside the gene matches: 2.

The V gene is TRBV30, the J gene TRBJ1-3; possible D gene TRBD1, 5 bases. CDR1 and CDR2 from the germline V gene are GTSNPN and SVGIG (reference sequence). Trimming took off 1 base at V and 0 bases at J, with 10 bases between the two ends. There are 15 residues in the CDR3. The CDR3 bases are TGTGCCTGGAGTGCGACAGCTTACTCTGGAAACACCATATATTTT. Encoded protein: CAWSATAYSGNTIYF. Complete variable domain (other parts from reference TRBV30 and TRBJ1-3): SQTIHQWPATLVQPVGSPLSLECTVEGTSNPNLYWYRQAAGRGLQLLFYSVGIGQISSEVPQNLSASRPQDRQFILSSKKLLLSDSGFYLCAWSATAYSGNTIYFGEGSWLTVV.

This clone was recorded once. This sequence joins TRBV18 and TRBJ2-3, with 7 positions matching TRBD1. J gave up 0 bases and V 2 bases, and 5 bases lay outside the gene matches. Germline loops: CDR1 KGHSH, CDR2 LQKENI. This CDR3 spans 16 amino acids. This CDR3 reads CASSPRQGTSTDTQYF. The CDR3 coding sequence is TGTGCCAGCTCACCAAGACAGGGTACTAGCACAGATACGCAGTATTTT.

The chain carries TRBV7-9 and TRBJ2-1; TRBD2 matches 8 bases. Looked up from germline, CDR1 is SEHNR and CDR2 is FQNEAQ (reference sequence). The CDR3 covers 15 residues. V lost 4 bases, J lost 4 bases, and 6 bases stayed unmatched. The DNA for the CDR3 is TGTGCCAGCAGCTCAACAAAGCGGGAGTACAATGAGCAGTTCTTC. Translation gives CASSSTKREYNEQFF.

The rearrangement links TRBV6-1 to TRBJ2-2; D not resolved. The CDR3 spans 15 residues. Looked up from germline, CDR1 is MNHNS and CDR2 is SASEGT. The V end was cut by 4 bases, the J end by 6 bases, with 15 bases between. DNA of the CDR3: TGTGCCAGCAGTGGGCCCTCCGTCGCTTCCGGGGAGCTGTTTTTT. Residues: CASSGPSVASGELFF.

The V gene is TRBV16, the J gene TRBJ1-1, with D unresolved. The CDR3 totals 15 residues. Trimming cost V 1 base and J 5 bases, with 14 bases left between them. Germline-derived CDR1 and CDR2 are KGHSY and FQNENV. Here the CDR3 DNA reads TGTGCCAGCAGCCAATTGGCGCAGGCGGGGACTGAAGCTTTCTTT. Its protein is CASSQLAQAGTEAFF.

The chain joins TRBV11-3 to TRBJ1-3; D ambiguous. The CDR3 is 13 residues long. The V end was cut by 4 bases, the J end by 10 bases, with 14 bases between. Germline lookup yields CDR1 SGHNT and CDR2 YENEEA. The CDR3 spells CASSSGPLGTIYF. The CDR3 DNA is TGTGCCAGCAGCTCCGGTCCTCTCGGTACCATATATTTT. The full variable domain, its missing parts supplied by reference TRBV11-3 and TRBJ1-3, is EAGVVQSPRYKIIEKKQPVAFWCNPISGHNTLYWYLQNLGQGPELLIRYENEEAVDDSQLPKDRFSAERLKGVDSTLKIQPAELGDSAVYLCASSSGPLGTIYFGEGSWLTVV.

This chain joins TRBV27 and TRBJ2-1; the D gene is possibly TRBD2 (5 bases). This CDR3 contains 17 residues. V lost 1 base and J 0 bases, leaving 13 bases between the germline ends. CDR1 is MNHEY and CDR2 is SMNVEV in the germline V gene (reference sequence). The CDR3 DNA reads TGTGCCAGCAGTTTATGGGCTGTAGCGAGCTCCTACAATGAGCAGTTCTTC. The encoded protein is CASSLWAVASSYNEQFF.

The CDR3 coding sequence is TGCGCCAGCACCGGGACTAGGGCTGAGCAGTTCTTC. Its protein product is CASTGTRAEQFF. The chain uses TRBV10-2 and TRBJ2-1; 8 bases map to TRBD2. Germline V CDR1 and CDR2: WSHSY, SAAADI. The ends lost 7 bases at V and 9 bases at J; junction bases unmatched: 5. This CDR3 region has 12 residues.

This clone was detected once. The chain is built from TRBV5-1 and TRBJ2-4, with D maybe TRBD1 (5 bases). V shed 3 bases and J shed 5 bases, with 15 bases lying between them. Germline lookup yields CDR1 SGHRS and CDR2 YFSETQ. The CDR3 contains 15 residues. The CDR3 region has the DNA TGCGCCAGCAGCTCGGCCTCAGGGTCCCAAAACATTCAGTACTTC. Amino acid sequence: CASSSASGSQNIQYF. The full variable domain, in which reference TRBV5-1 and TRBJ2-4 provide the parts outside the CDR3, is KAGVTQTPRYLIKTRGQQVTLSCSPISGHRSVSWYQQTPGQGLQFLFEYFSETQRNKGNFPGRFSGRQFSNSRSEMNVSTLELGDSALYLCASSSASGSQNIQYFGAGTRLSVL.

The V call is TRBV5-1, the J call TRBJ2-1, with D tentatively TRBD2 (6 bases). The germline gives CDR1 SGHRS, CDR2 YFSETQ. The CDR3 runs 14 residues. V lost 4 bases and J 9 bases, leaving 17 bases between the germline ends. CDR3 nucleotides: TGCGCCAGCAGCCACGGAGGGCAGGGAGGTGAGCAGTTCTTC. It codes for CASSHGGQGGEQFF.